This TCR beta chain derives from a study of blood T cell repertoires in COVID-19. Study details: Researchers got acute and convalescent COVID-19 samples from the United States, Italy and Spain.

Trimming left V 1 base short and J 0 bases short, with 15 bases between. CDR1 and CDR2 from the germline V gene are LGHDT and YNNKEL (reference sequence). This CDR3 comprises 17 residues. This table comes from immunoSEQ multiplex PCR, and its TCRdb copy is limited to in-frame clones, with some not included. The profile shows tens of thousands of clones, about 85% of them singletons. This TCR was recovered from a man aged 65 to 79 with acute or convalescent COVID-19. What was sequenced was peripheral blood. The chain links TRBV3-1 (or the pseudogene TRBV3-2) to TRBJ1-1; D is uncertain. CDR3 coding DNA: TGTGCCAGCAGCCAAGGCGGGGTACACCTTTTGAACACTGAAGCTTTCTTT. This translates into CASSQGGVHLLNTEAFF.